This section outlines one T cell receptor beta chain sequence together with its context. The antigen it binds to is not known. The input lacks base qualities; no much larger clone sits a single base away. This sample was taken from a study of beta chain features in type 1 diabetes (dated by TCRdb to 2017 to 2018). As for the study more broadly: Mean age, gender distribution, total cell number and subset yield did not differ between patients and healthy donors. A total of some 100,000,000 sorted cells were examined across all samples, and the number of cells per subset was strongly correlated with RNA yield. The study compared TCRB repertoires of sorted circulating CD4+ T cell subsets between recently diagnosed type 1 diabetes patients and matched healthy donors. Whereas all 30 or so donors provided naive and central memory subsets, regulatory and stem cell-like memory subsets were isolated from just 8 patients and about eight healthy donors. General study outcomes and caveats: Naive, central memory and regulatory TCRB repertoires appeared to be more alike among patients than among healthy donors. Type 1 diabetes patients showed a moderate but significant shortening of TCRB CDR3 length in all four CD4+ subsets. Only small numbers of individuals were included in the HLA sub-analyses, which left unresolved whether HLA type had any influence on TCRB rearrangement. Patients with type 1 diabetes made fewer insertions and deleted more nucleotides at VDJ recombination sites, implying thymic rearrangement abnormalities. Shorter templates might have been favored by PCR, but patient and control samples were amplified and corrected together, so both groups would have been affected equally by any skew. Because cDNA was sequenced instead of genomic DNA, highly expressing activated cells could be over-represented, though the groups showed no difference in activation or CD3 levels.

The entire isolated RNA was reverse transcribed using the High Capacity cDNA Reverse Transcription Kit, and thus expressed TCRB transcripts were sequenced. Deep immunoSEQ sequencing was applied to naive, central memory and regulatory T cell samples, giving an average of about 3.8 million total reads per sample. Sorted cells were lysed in RLT buffer, and RNA was extracted using DNase-treated RNeasy Micro or Mini kits according to cell number. Each cell subset was processed separately to prevent cross-contamination, with patient and healthy donor samples processed together. The immunoSEQ multiplex PCR was used to amplify TCRB sequences from cDNA, yielding 87-bp fragments that span the CDR3 region. The amplicons were sequenced using the Illumina HiSeq platform. The original pipeline was this. PCR bias was corrected computationally using synthetic template baselines, and reads within Hamming distance 2 were collapsed, with unmergeable singletons discarded. Reads were aligned to IMGT to assign V, D and J genes, CDR3 length, and insertions or deletions at six rearrangement sites. Within each subset, clonotype counts were normalized to the number of sorted cells before true diversity and Gini coefficients were calculated with the tcR R package. The overlap coefficient, calculated on TCRB nucleotide sequences, was used to measure repertoire sharing. Out-of-frame TCRB sequences from naive cells were analyzed as a proxy for the pre-selection repertoire. This is the immuneACCESS table as TCRdb keeps it, with only in-frame sequences that have V and J called. A part of the clones is gone; compared with another copy, unresolved V genes explain less than half, and the rest is unexplained. V and J calls and clone size come straight from that table; D and trimming were deduced from the DNA. The sample contains a few hundred thousand clones, approximately 15% of them found a single time. The ten most abundant clones make up 0.035% to 0.04% of the sample.

From each donor, a single peripheral blood sample of about 100 mL on average was drawn into heparinised tubes. A BD FACSAria II was used to sort naive, central memory, regulatory and stem cell-like memory CD4+ T cells with a panel that included CD45RO, CCR7, CD25, CD127, CD95 and CD27. A purity above 95% was achieved for all sorted populations. PBMCs were isolated right away by Lymphoprep density gradient centrifugation and were stained directly, without culture. Samples were stained and sorted in pairs, with one healthy donor and one patient per experiment, so that batch effects were minimized. Reading from cysteine to phenylalanine, the CDR3 counts 12 amino acids. Only the CDR3 region is kept as DNA, spanning 36 bases read in frame from base 1. The V end loses 4 bases and the J end loses 2 bases, and a stretch of 5 bases separates them. According to the germline V gene, CDR1 reads SNHLY and CDR2 reads FYNNEI.

Material: naive CD4+ T cells from blood. Explained via the paper, the cell subset or site label denotes: true naive CD4+ T cells. The TCR originated in a man aged 25-45 years in good health. Here the chain combines TRBV2 and TRBJ2-5; no D segment can be confidently identified. The CDR3 protein is CASSVGQETQYF. The DNA sequence is given as TGTGCCAGCAGTGTCGGGCAAGAGACCCAGTACTTC.